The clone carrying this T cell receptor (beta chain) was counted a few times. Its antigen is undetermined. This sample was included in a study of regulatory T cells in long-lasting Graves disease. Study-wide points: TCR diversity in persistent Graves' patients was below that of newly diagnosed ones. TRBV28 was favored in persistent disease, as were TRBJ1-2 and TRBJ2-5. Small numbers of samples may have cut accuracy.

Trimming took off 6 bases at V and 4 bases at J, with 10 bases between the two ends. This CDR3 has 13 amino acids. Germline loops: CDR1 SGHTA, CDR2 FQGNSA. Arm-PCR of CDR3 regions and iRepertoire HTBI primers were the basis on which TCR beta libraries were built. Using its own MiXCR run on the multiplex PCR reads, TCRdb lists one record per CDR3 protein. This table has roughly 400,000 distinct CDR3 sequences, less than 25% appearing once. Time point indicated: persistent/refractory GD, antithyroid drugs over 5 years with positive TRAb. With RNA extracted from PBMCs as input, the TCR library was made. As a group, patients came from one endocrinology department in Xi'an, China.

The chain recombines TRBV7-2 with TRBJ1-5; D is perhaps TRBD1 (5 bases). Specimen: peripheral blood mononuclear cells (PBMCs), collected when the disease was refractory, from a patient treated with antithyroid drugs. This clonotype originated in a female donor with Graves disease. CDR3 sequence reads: CASSKGANQPQHF. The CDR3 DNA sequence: TGTGCCAGCAGTAAAGGGGCGAATCAGCCCCAGCATTTT.